These 26 T cell receptor beta chains share one sample of origin, sequenced in a study of blood T cells in healthy people across ages. A second about 7 to 12 cycle PCR used barcoded and J-beta primers. TCRdb reprocessed the 5' RACE reads with MiXCR, giving one entry per CDR3 protein. The sample lists hundreds of thousands of distinct CDR3 sequences, under 35% seen once, with roughly 17% in the top ten. The sequenced sample consisted of blood. The receptors here all came from a woman older than 75 in good health.

This clonotype came up many times. CDR3 residues: CASSLSGTRSYEQYF. The CDR3 DNA reads TGCGCCAGCAGCTTGTCCGGGACCCGCTCCTACGAGCAGTACTTC. The chain employs TRBV5-1 and TRBJ2-7; the D call may be TRBD1 or TRBD2 (5 bases each). The CDR3 spans 15 residues. The V end was cut by 1 base, the J end by 0 bases, with 11 bases between. Germline loops: CDR1 SGHRS, CDR2 YFSETQ.

This clonotype appeared many times. This CDR3 is CATSRSNQPQHF. The CDR3 bases are TGTGCCACCAGTCGTAGCAATCAGCCCCAGCATTTT. The chain combines TRBV24-1 with TRBJ1-5, with no clear D. Trimming stripped 6 bases from V and 0 bases from J, with 2 bases between. The germline V gene encodes CDR1 KGHDR and CDR2 SFDVKD. This CDR3 has 12 residues.

The chain is built from TRBV6-2 or TRBV6-3 and TRBJ2-2; 9 bases are shared with TRBD1. Germline V lookup: CDR1 MNHEY, CDR2 SVGEGT. V dropped 2 bases and J dropped 5; count of bases not matched to a gene: 3. The CDR3 spans 15 residues. DNA of the CDR3: TGTGCCAGCAGTTACGGGACAGGGTATACCGGGGAGCTGTTTTTT. Residues: CASSYGTGYTGELFF.

There are many counts of this clonotype. The rearrangement links TRBV15 to TRBJ1-5; 7 nucleotides match TRBD1. There are 13 residues in the CDR3. In germline, CDR1 is LNHNV, CDR2 YYDKDF (reference sequence). With V trimmed by 5 bases and J by 4 bases, 2 bases remained unmatched. Here the CDR3 reads CATSLTGNQPQHF. CDR3 DNA: TGTGCCACCAGCTTGACAGGGAATCAGCCCCAGCATTTT.

Remarks on this clonotype: This sequence may be a read error, since a much larger clone differs from it by one base. The gene calls are TRBV20-1 and TRBJ2-3; D not resolved. The V gene lost 5 bases and the J gene lost 2 bases, with 11 bases spanning the gap. This CDR3 has 13 residues. Germline CDR1 DFQATT, CDR2 SNEGSKA (reference sequence). DNA for the CDR3: TGCAGTGCTCCGGGCACTTTCACAGATACGCAGTATTTT. It encodes CSAPGTFTDTQYF.

The rearrangement joins TRBV5-1 to TRBJ2-2, with 8 nucleotides matching TRBD1. There are 14 residues in the CDR3. With 4 bases clipped from V and 7 bases from J, the junction kept 6 bases outside the gene matches. Per germline, CDR1 SGHRS and CDR2 YFSETQ. The CDR3 DNA reads as TGCGCCAGCAGCAAGGACAGGGAGTTCGGGGAGCTGTTTTTT. This codes for CASSKDREFGELFF.

This clonotype was seen more than once but under ten times. This chain uses TRBV2 with TRBJ2-3; tentatively, D is TRBD1 (6 bases). The CDR3 loop spans 14 amino acids. Per germline, CDR1 SNHLY and CDR2 FYNNEI. V was shortened by 6 bases and J by 9 bases, with 19 bases between the two germline ends. CDR3 loop: CASRGGGRTGTQYF. In DNA, the CDR3 is TGTGCCAGCAGAGGGGGTGGGCGGACCGGAACGCAGTATTTT.

This clonotype was detected many times. CDR3 nucleotide sequence: TGTGCCAGCAGTGGACAGGGGTCCTACACCCAGTACTTC. It specifies CASSGQGSYTQYF. The chain is built from TRBV28 and TRBJ2-7, with 9 bases lining up with TRBD1. CDR1 and CDR2 (germline): MDHEN, SYDVKM. V dropped 5 bases and J dropped 10; count of bases not matched to a gene: 9. The length of the CDR3 is 13 residues.

The chain carries TRBV25-1 and TRBJ2-5, with TRBD1 matching over 7 bases. Germline V gene sequence: CDR1 MGHDK, CDR2 SYGVNS. The CDR3 is 15 amino acids. V trimming: 5 bases; J trimming: 2 bases; junction bases outside the gene matches: 8. The CDR3: CASSKPKGQQETQYF. The CDR3, as DNA: TGTGCCAGCAGTAAACCTAAGGGACAGCAAGAGACCCAGTACTTC.

This clonotype has more than one count but fewer than ten. The chain carries TRBV16 and TRBJ1-1, with 7 bases identical to TRBD1. This CDR3 has 17 residues. Germline CDR1 and CDR2: KGHSY and FQNENV. The ends lost 0 bases at V and 1 base at J; junction bases unmatched: 8. The CDR3 region is CASSQSNRGQTNTEAFF. The CDR3 DNA sequence: TGTGCCAGCAGCCAATCGAACAGGGGCCAAACGAACACTGAAGCTTTCTTT.

The chain has TRBV7-2 and TRBJ2-5; D is possibly TRBD2 (5 bases). The ends were cut back, 1 base at V and 9 bases at J, with 15 bases in the middle. The CDR3 is 14 amino acids. Germline V CDR1 and CDR2: SGHTA, FQGNSA. The CDR3 sequence is CASSLGGFNQPQYF. The CDR3 bases are TGTGCCAGCAGCTTAGGAGGGTTCAATCAGCCCCAGTACTTC.

This rearrangement joins TRBV7-2 to TRBJ2-3; no definite D call. The CDR3 loop spans 15 amino acids. From germline, CDR1 is SGHTA and CDR2 FQGNSA. Trimming removed 5 bases at V and 2 bases at J, with 14 bases between. The CDR3 bases are TGTGCCAGCAGCCCTTTACGGGCTCCCACAGATACGCAGTATTTT. Translated, it gives CASSPLRAPTDTQYF.

This chain joins TRBV2 and TRBJ2-1; D might be TRBD2 (5 bases). Per germline, CDR1 SNHLY and CDR2 FYNNEI. V was cut by 6 bases and J by 5 bases, with 14 bases left in between. CDR3 length: 14 amino acids. CDR3 DNA sequence: TGTGCCAGCAGATGGACCGGGAACAACAATGAGCAGTTCTTC. Translation gives CASRWTGNNNEQFF.

The CDR3 sequence: CASSLDYITDTQYF. CDR3 bases: TGTGCCAGCAGCTTAGACTATATTACAGATACGCAGTATTTT. The chain couples TRBV7-2 to TRBJ2-3; D is uncertain. The germline V and J ends were trimmed by 1 base and 3 bases, with 8 bases remaining between them. Germline values: CDR1 SGHTA, CDR2 FQGNSA. The CDR3 is 14 residues long.

The chain carries TRBV6-6 and TRBJ1-1, with a weak D call TRBD1 (5 bases). The CDR3 is 17 residues long. Germline V gene sequence: CDR1 MNHNY, CDR2 SVGAGI (reference sequence). V lost 2 bases, J lost 0 bases, and 16 bases lay in between. As DNA, the CDR3 is TGTGCCAGCAGTTACCCGGGACGGCCCCCGATGAACACTGAAGCTTTCTTT. It is translated as CASSYPGRPPMNTEAFF.

This clonotype has a count of ten or more. The chain joins TRBV20-1 to TRBJ2-5; D not resolved. The ends were cut back, 1 base at V and 5 bases at J, with 11 bases in the middle. Germline V gene sequence: CDR1 DFQATT, CDR2 SNEGSKA (reference sequence). CDR3 size: 13 residues. The CDR3: CSARGPRVETQYF. CDR3 coding DNA: TGCAGTGCTAGAGGTCCTAGGGTCGAGACCCAGTACTTC.

The rearrangement links TRBV20-1 to TRBJ2-5; D not certain. This CDR3 is built from 15 residues. The V and J ends lost 1 base and 5 bases respectively, with 17 bases between them. Germline CDR1 is DFQATT and CDR2 is SNEGSKA (reference sequence). CDR3 bases: TGCAGTGCTAGAGGGACGAGGAGATCGGAGGAGACCCAGTACTTC. Protein: CSARGTRRSEETQYF.

The J gene is TRBJ1-6, the V gene TRBV15, with D uncertain. The V gene lost 4 bases and the J gene lost 0 bases, with 13 bases spanning the gap. CDR3 length: 17 amino acids. Germline-derived CDR1 and CDR2 are LNHNV and YYDKDF (reference sequence). The CDR3 loop is CATSNRPGSSYNSPLHF. CDR3 in DNA: TGTGCCACCAGCAACCGTCCCGGGAGCTCCTATAATTCACCCCTCCACTTT.

V usage is TRBV6-2 or TRBV6-3 and J usage is TRBJ1-1; D is undetermined. In germline, CDR1 is MNHEY, CDR2 SVGEGT. The CDR3 contains 12 residues. Trimming pared 7 bases from V and 0 bases from J, leaving 6 bases between. CDR3: CASIRLNTEAFF. CDR3 DNA sequence: TGTGCCAGCATAAGGTTGAACACTGAAGCTTTCTTT.

The J gene is TRBJ2-6, the V gene TRBV7-2; 12 bases map to TRBD1. V shed 4 bases and J 4 bases; nucleotides not matched to a gene: 11. Germline CDR1 is SGHTA and CDR2 is FQGNSA. The CDR3 has 19 residues. CDR3 nucleotides: TGTACCAGCAGCTACTTGTGGGGACAGGGGGCGGTGGGGGCCAACGTCCTGACTTTC. It encodes CTSSYLWGQGAVGANVLTF.

This clonotype was counted at least ten times. The rearrangement joins TRBV4-2 to TRBJ1-6; D perhaps matches TRBD1 (5 bases). The CDR3 is 18 residues long. The germline V gene encodes CDR1 LGHNA and CDR2 YNFKEQ. Trimming removed 6 bases from V and 5 bases from J, with 23 bases in between. The CDR3: CASRGVWDGRKNNSPLHF. The DNA of the CDR3 is TGTGCCAGCAGGGGGGTATGGGACGGACGGAAAAATAATTCACCCCTCCACTTT.

This clonotype was counted a few times. V is TRBV20-1 and J is TRBJ2-2; 8 bases map to TRBD2. This CDR3 is 14 amino acids long. Germline CDR1 is DFQATT and CDR2 is SNEGSKA (reference sequence). The V and J ends lost 2 bases and 5 bases, in that order; junction bases with no gene match: 4. The chain's CDR3 is CSARWSGGTGELFF. CDR3 in DNA: TGCAGTGCTAGATGGAGCGGGGGAACCGGGGAGCTGTTTTTT.

In this sample, this clonotype turned up a few times. This may stem from a read error, because a much larger clone lies one nucleotide away. The chain uses TRBV6-1 and TRBJ2-4; weak D call: TRBD2 (6 bases). The V end was cut by 7 bases, the J end by 13 bases, with 17 bases between. Germline V gene data show CDR1 as MNHNS and CDR2 as SASEGT. CDR3 length equals 12 residues. The CDR3 nucleotides read TGTGCCAGCATGAGGGACTTCCGTGAGCAGTACTTC. Amino acids: CASMRDFREQYF.

This clonotype has only one observation. The V gene is TRBV6-1, the J gene TRBJ2-1, with TRBD1 identical over 9 bases. Germline trimming cut 7 bases from V and 6 bases from J; bases unmatched to any gene: 7. The V gene's germline CDR1 is MNHNS and CDR2 SASEGT. The length of the CDR3 is 14 residues. For the CDR3, the DNA is TGTGCCAGCAAAGGGACAGGGTCTGGCAATGAGCAGTTCTTC. Translating gives CASKGTGSGNEQFF.

This clonotype has at least ten counts. The chain combines TRBV18 with TRBJ1-4, with D maybe TRBD1 (5 bases). The CDR3 consists of 14 residues. Germline CDR1 and CDR2: KGHSH and LQKENI. V was pared by 8 bases and J by 3 bases, with 13 bases between. CDR3 sequence (DNA): TGTGCCAGCGCTAACAGGATCTCTAATGAAAAACTGTTTTTT. Encoded protein: CASANRISNEKLFF.

This clonotype was seen more than once but under ten times. The V call is TRBV28, the J call TRBJ1-2; D unclear. CDR1 and CDR2 from the germline V gene are MDHEN and SYDVKM. The CDR3 covers 12 residues. Deletions cut 8 bases from V and 8 bases from J, with 15 bases between. The CDR3 DNA reads as TGTGCCAGCGGTCAGGAGTGGCGCGGCTACACCTTC. It specifies CASGQEWRGYTF.